The 15 T cell receptor beta chains below come from one sample, sequenced in a study of OX40 agonist ivuxolimab in advanced cancers. Generated by immunoSEQ multiplex PCR, the TCRdb table keeps only in-frame clones and is missing some. The sample has roughly 28,000 clones, 75% to 90% seen once; the top ten hold roughly a fifth. The source material was CD4+ or CD8+ T cells sorted from blood, sampled in a trial of the OX40 agonist ivuxolimab. These receptors were collected from an adult with an advanced solid tumor such as melanoma, head and neck, liver or kidney cancer.

This clone has just one count. V and J are TRBV6-6 and TRBJ2-7; 7 positions match TRBD1. The V and J ends lost 2 bases and 6 bases, in that order; junction bases with no gene match: 7. CDR3 length: 14 amino acids. Germline CDR1 reads MNHNY; CDR2 reads SVGAGI (reference sequence). The CDR3 DNA reads as TGTGCCAGCAGTTACAGGGGGCGAGACTCCGAGCAGTACTTC. This gives the protein CASSYRGRDSEQYF.

The gene calls are TRBV5-1 and TRBJ2-1; D is unresolved. This CDR3 spans 12 amino acids. V was pared by 0 bases and J by 7 bases, with 5 bases between. CDR1 is SGHRS and CDR2 is YFSETQ in the germline V gene. The CDR3 here is CASSLVWNEQFF. The CDR3 region has the DNA TGCGCCAGCAGCTTGGTGTGGAATGAGCAGTTCTTC.

This chain joins TRBV15 and TRBJ2-1; 8 bases match TRBD1. Losses at the gene ends were 4 bases for V and 3 bases for J; bases not matched to a gene: 5. Germline V gene data show CDR1 as LNHNV and CDR2 as YYDKDF (reference sequence). This CDR3 comprises 15 residues. In DNA, the CDR3 is TGTGCCACCAGCACCGGGACAGGTGACTACAATGAGCAGTTCTTC. It is translated as CATSTGTGDYNEQFF.

The J gene is TRBJ2-1, the V gene TRBV11-2; D possibly corresponds to TRBD2 (6 bases). This CDR3 region has 14 residues. The V gene's germline CDR1 is SGHAT and CDR2 FQNNGV. V was pared by 5 bases and J by 4 bases, with 12 bases between. The CDR3 DNA is TGTGCCAGCAGCCCCCGCGGGAATTACAATGAGCAGTTCTTC. It specifies CASSPRGNYNEQFF.

The chain carries TRBV28 and TRBJ2-1; 12 bases line up with TRBD2. CDR1 and CDR2 (germline): MDHEN, SYDVKM. The CDR3 has 15 residues. Trimming cost V 6 bases and J 9 bases; bases outside gene matches: 9. CDR3 protein: CASSLTSGRESEQFF. CDR3 bases: TGTGCCAGCAGCCTGACTAGCGGGAGAGAAAGTGAGCAGTTCTTC. Full variable domain (missing parts from reference TRBV28 and TRBJ2-1): DVKVTQSSRYLVKRTGEKVFLECVQDMDHENMFWYRQDPGLGLRLIYFSYDVKMKEKGDIPEGYSVSREKKERFSLILESASTNQTSMYLCASSLTSGRESEQFFGPGTRLTVL.

V is TRBV28 and J is TRBJ2-6, with unresolved D. The CDR3 is 16 residues long. Germline V gene lookup returns CDR1 MDHEN and CDR2 SYDVKM. Trimming stripped 4 bases from V and 0 bases from J, with 10 bases between. The CDR3 nucleotides are TGTGCCAGCAGTTCACTTGATATCTCTGGGGCCAACGTCCTGACTTTC. This codes for CASSSLDISGANVLTF.

The V call is TRBV27, the J call TRBJ2-1; 7 bases match TRBD2. The CDR3 contains 15 residues. Germline CDR1 is MNHEY and CDR2 is SMNVEV (reference sequence). Losses at the gene ends were 0 bases for V and 6 bases for J; bases not matched to a gene: 5. The CDR3 sequence: CASSLSSGEFNEQFF. The CDR3 DNA sequence: TGTGCCAGCAGTTTATCCAGCGGGGAGTTCAATGAGCAGTTCTTC.

The chain is built from TRBV6-5 and TRBJ1-1; 8 nucleotides line up with TRBD1. With V trimmed by 6 bases and J by 4 bases, 4 bases remained unmatched. The CDR3 has 13 residues. Germline CDR1 and CDR2: MNHEY and SVGAGI. Here the CDR3 reads CASRQGAPTEAFF. The CDR3 DNA is TGTGCCAGCAGGCAGGGGGCGCCCACTGAAGCTTTCTTT.

J is TRBJ2-7 and V is TRBV4-1; 9 nucleotides line up with TRBD2. Germline CDR1 MGHRA, CDR2 YSYEKL. This CDR3 has 15 residues. Trimming removed 4 bases from V and 5 bases from J; junction bases left unmatched: 9. CDR3 sequence: CASSRGGLAVHEQYF. The DNA for the CDR3 is TGCGCCAGCAGCCGGGGGGGACTAGCTGTCCACGAGCAGTACTTC.

The chain combines TRBV4-1 with TRBJ2-1, with 7 positions matching TRBD1. CDR1 is MGHRA and CDR2 is YSYEKL in the germline V gene. The CDR3 has 13 amino acids. Trimming took 4 bases from V and 6 from J; bases not matched to a gene: 3. Here the CDR3 reads CASSPAGGNEQFF. As DNA, the CDR3 is TGCGCCAGCAGCCCGGCAGGGGGCAATGAGCAGTTCTTC.

V gene TRBV9 combines with J gene TRBJ2-7; D is possibly TRBD1 or TRBD2 (6 bases each). Trimming pared 0 bases from V and 3 bases from J, leaving 10 bases between. The CDR3 has 14 residues. From germline, CDR1 is SGDLS and CDR2 YYNGEE. CDR3 DNA sequence: TGTGCCAGCAGCGTAGGAGGGGGAGGCTACGAGCAGTACTTC. It yields the protein CASSVGGGGYEQYF.

This chain connects TRBV6-1 to TRBJ2-7; D is possibly TRBD1 (6 bases). Trimming cost V 6 bases and J 4 bases, with 16 bases left between them. Germline V CDR1 and CDR2: MNHNS, SASEGT. The CDR3 covers 14 residues. The CDR3 reads CASSLGQLRYEQYF. CDR3 DNA: TGTGCCAGCAGCCTCGGACAGTTACGTTACGAGCAGTACTTC.

This clone was seen just once. The rearrangement joins TRBV5-4 to TRBJ2-7, with 9 nucleotides matching TRBD1. Germline CDR1 reads SGHNT; CDR2 reads YYREEE (reference sequence). Losses at the gene ends were 2 bases for V and 4 bases for J; bases not matched to a gene: 7. This CDR3 contains 15 residues. The CDR3 nucleotides are TGTGCCAGCAGCTTAGTCGGGACAGGGCAATACGAGCAGTACTTC. It specifies CASSLVGTGQYEQYF.

This rearrangement joins TRBV2 to TRBJ2-5, with 7 nucleotides matching TRBD2. The CDR3 totals 12 residues. The V and J ends lost 8 bases and 2 bases, in that order; junction bases with no gene match: 2. The V gene's germline CDR1 is SNHLY and CDR2 FYNNEI. CDR3 in DNA: TGTGCCAGCGGGGGACTACAAGAGACCCAGTACTTC. Translation gives CASGGLQETQYF.

CDR3 nucleotide sequence: TGTGCCAGCAGCTTTTTCAATCAGCCCCAGCATTTT. It translates to CASSFFNQPQHF. The gene calls are TRBV7-9 and TRBJ1-5; D gene uncertain. The V gene's germline CDR1 is SEHNR and CDR2 FQNEAQ (reference sequence). This CDR3 is built from 12 residues. V lost 3 bases, J lost 3 bases, and 3 bases lay in between.